The 31 T cell receptor beta chains presented below share a single source sample, sequenced in a study of blood T cell repertoires in COVID-19. Sequencing was performed with immunoSEQ multiplex PCR; in TCRdb, only in-frame clones are kept and a portion is missing. Of 80,000 or so clones in the sample, about nine tenths are singletons; the top ten hold roughly 2.3%. Sequencing was performed on peripheral blood. These receptors were obtained from a man aged 50 to 59 with acute or convalescent COVID-19.

V usage is TRBV3-1 (or the pseudogene TRBV3-2) and J usage is TRBJ2-7; 7 positions match TRBD2. V gave up 2 bases and J gave up 4 bases; unmatched junction bases: 8. The CDR3 runs 15 residues. Germline V gene data show CDR1 as LGHDT and CDR2 as YNNKEL (reference sequence). CDR3 coding DNA: TGTGCCAGCAGCCAATCCTCGACTAGCAGGTACGAGCAGTACTTC. As protein: CASSQSSTSRYEQYF.

The chain recombines TRBV24-1 with TRBJ2-1; D is possibly TRBD2 (6 bases). In germline, CDR1 is KGHDR, CDR2 SFDVKD. CDR3 size: 15 residues. V shed 2 bases and J shed 7 bases, with 14 bases lying between them. Here the CDR3 reads CATSDSAAGWNEQFF. CDR3 nucleotide sequence: TGTGCCACCAGTGATTCTGCGGCGGGATGGAATGAGCAGTTCTTC.

V and J are TRBV7-2 and TRBJ2-1; no clear D. The CDR3 extends over 15 amino acids. Germline V gives CDR1 SGHTA, CDR2 FQGNSA. The germline V and J ends were trimmed by 1 base and 2 bases, with 9 bases remaining between them. The CDR3 region is CASSLGVGPYNEQFF. The CDR3 DNA reads as TGTGCCAGCAGCTTAGGGGTTGGGCCCTACAATGAGCAGTTCTTC.

The V and J genes are TRBV29-1 and TRBJ2-7, with D hard to call. V gave up 6 bases and J gave up 2 bases, with 8 bases separating them. CDR3 size: 11 residues. The V gene's germline CDR1 is SQVTM and CDR2 ANQGSEA. Here the CDR3 DNA reads TGCAGCGTCGCCGAGACCTACGAGCAGTACTTC. It codes for CSVAETYEQYF.

The V and J genes are TRBV5-4 and TRBJ2-3, with a weak D call TRBD2 (5 bases). V gave up 1 base and J gave up 6 bases, with 9 bases separating them. The germline V gene encodes CDR1 SGHNT and CDR2 YYREEE (reference sequence). The CDR3 contains 13 residues. The CDR3 nucleotides read TGTGCCAGCAGCTTGAATCGCGGGGATACGCAGTATTTT. It encodes CASSLNRGDTQYF.

The V and J genes are TRBV9 and TRBJ1-2, with 8 nucleotides matching TRBD1. Germline V gene lookup returns CDR1 SGDLS and CDR2 YYNGEE. The junction had 5 bases not matched to a gene; V was cut back by 2 bases and J by 5 bases. The CDR3 has 14 residues. In DNA form, the CDR3 reads TGTGCCAGCAGCGTTCCAGGGGGCAATTATGGCTACACCTTC. Its translation: CASSVPGGNYGYTF.

V usage is TRBV7-9 and J usage is TRBJ1-2, with a possible D match to TRBD1 (5 bases). Trimming left V 5 bases short and J 2 bases short, with 18 bases between. The CDR3 has 16 amino acids. The germline V gene has CDR1 SEHNR and CDR2 FQNEAQ (reference sequence). This CDR3 reads CASSTTGGVGNYGYTF. The CDR3 nucleotides read TGTGCCAGCAGCACCACCGGGGGGGTTGGAAACTATGGCTACACCTTC. Full variable domain (rest looked up from reference TRBV7-9 and TRBJ1-2): DTGVSQNPRHKITKRGQNVTFRCDPISEHNRLYWYRQTLGQGPEFLTYFQNEAQLEKSRLLSDRFSAERPKGSFSTLEIQRTEQGDSAMYLCASSTTGGVGNYGYTFGSGTRLTVV.

V and J are TRBV19 and TRBJ1-2; D unresolved. The CDR3 loop spans 15 amino acids. From germline, CDR1 is LNHDA and CDR2 SQIVND (reference sequence). V was trimmed by 3 bases and J by 4 bases, leaving 15 bases between them. The CDR3 protein is CASSMGTTDTYGYTF. CDR3 DNA: TGTGCCAGTAGTATGGGCACCACAGACACCTATGGCTACACCTTC.

The chain employs TRBV5-4 and TRBJ2-7, with D uncertain. This CDR3 has 13 amino acids. Germline V CDR1 and CDR2: SGHNT, YYREEE (reference sequence). The V gene lost 3 bases and the J gene lost 3 bases, with 10 bases spanning the gap. The CDR3 region has the DNA TGTGCCAGCAGCTCGACACCTGACTACGAGCAGTACTTC. It encodes CASSSTPDYEQYF.

The rearrangement links TRBV6-1 to TRBJ2-1, with TRBD1 as a possible D gene (5 bases). CDR1 and CDR2 (germline): MNHNS, SASEGT. The CDR3 consists of 15 residues. V gave up 0 bases and J gave up 5 bases, with 11 bases separating them. CDR3 nucleotides: TGTGCCAGCAGTGAAGCCATAGTCAGGGACAATGAGCAGTTCTTC. Encoded protein: CASSEAIVRDNEQFF.

The chain couples TRBV19 to TRBJ1-3, with D tentatively TRBD1 (5 bases). Per germline, CDR1 LNHDA and CDR2 SQIVND (reference sequence). Trimming left V 4 bases short and J 4 bases short, with 23 bases between. This CDR3 is built from 18 residues. CDR3 sequence (DNA): TGTGCCAGTAGTACCTCCAGCGGGGACGGTCGGGCAGGAAACACCATATATTTT. Its protein product is CASSTSSGDGRAGNTIYF.

This chain links TRBV28 with TRBJ1-2, with no clear D. Trimming took off 1 base at V and 5 bases at J, with 11 bases between the two ends. Germline CDR1 and CDR2: MDHEN and SYDVKM. The CDR3 covers 14 residues. CDR3 protein: CASSLLQSLYGYTF. Here the CDR3 DNA reads TGTGCCAGCAGTTTATTACAGTCGTTGTATGGCTACACCTTC.

This chain links TRBV7-9 with TRBJ1-2, with 8 positions matching TRBD1. Per the germline V gene, CDR1 is SEHNR and CDR2 is FQNEAQ (reference sequence). The CDR3 totals 14 residues. Losses at the gene ends were 1 base for V and 5 bases for J; bases not matched to a gene: 3. The CDR3: CASSLDQGAYGYTF. The CDR3 DNA follows: TGTGCCAGCAGCTTAGATCAGGGGGCGTATGGCTACACCTTC.

The V call is TRBV11-2, the J call TRBJ2-3; 7 positions match TRBD2. CDR3 length: 15 amino acids. Germline V gene lookup returns CDR1 SGHAT and CDR2 FQNNGV. V gave up 0 bases and J gave up 0 bases; unmatched junction bases: 0. The CDR3 coding sequence is TGTGCCAGCAGCTTAGAGCGGGGGAGCACAGATACGCAGTATTTT. Its protein product is CASSLERGSTDTQYF.

The rearrangement uses TRBV18 and TRBJ1-1; no clear D gene. The CDR3 is 14 amino acids. The germline V gene has CDR1 KGHSH and CDR2 LQKENI. Between the trimmed V and J ends, which lost 3 bases and 3 bases, there was a span of 11 bases. DNA of the CDR3: TGTGCCAGCTCACCCCTCGGTGGTGACACTGAAGCTTTCTTT. Protein product: CASSPLGGDTEAFF.

The V gene is TRBV4-1, the J gene TRBJ2-1, with TRBD1 matching 12 bases. The germline CDR1 and CDR2 sequences are MGHRA and YSYEKL. Trimming at V came to 5 bases and at J to 6 bases, leaving 5 bases not matched to a gene. The CDR3 length is 15 residues. Here the CDR3 reads CASSEGQGAGNEQFF. Written as DNA, the CDR3 is TGCGCCAGCAGCGAGGGACAGGGGGCTGGCAATGAGCAGTTCTTC.

The chain carries TRBV14 and TRBJ2-7; TRBD1 matches 7 bases. Germline CDR1 SGHDN, CDR2 FVKESK. V was clipped by 1 base and J by 1 base; unmatched bases: 4. This CDR3 contains 15 residues. The chain's CDR3 is CASSQVAGGSYEQYF. CDR3 DNA sequence: TGTGCCAGCAGCCAAGTTGCAGGGGGATCCTACGAGCAGTACTTC. The full variable domain, rest sourced from reference TRBV14 and TRBJ2-7, is EAGVTQFPSHSVIEKGQTVTLRCDPISGHDNLYWYRRVMGKEIKFLLHFVKESKQDESGMPNNRFLAERTGGTYSTLKVQPAELEDSGVYFCASSQVAGGSYEQYFGPGTRLTVT.

The chain joins TRBV21-1 to TRBJ2-2; the table's D call TRBD2 went unverified against the DNA. TRBV21-1 is shown as a pseudogene. There are 16 residues in the CDR3. CDR3 residues: CASSPGVREHTGELFF. CDR3 nucleotides: TGTGCCAGCAGCCCGGGGGTAAGGGAACACACCGGGGAGCTGTTTTTT.

The rearrangement links TRBV14 to TRBJ2-7; the D gene is possibly TRBD2 (6 bases). The CDR3 runs to 15 residues. Germline values: CDR1 SGHDN, CDR2 FVKESK. Trimming shortened V by 1 base and J by 4 bases, and 14 bases separated the two germline ends. The CDR3 loop reads CASSQGGGRLYEQYF. The CDR3 coding sequence is TGTGCCAGCAGCCAAGGTGGGGGGAGACTATACGAGCAGTACTTC.

J is TRBJ2-1 and V is TRBV18, with 14 bases aligning to TRBD2. With 3 bases clipped from V and 15 bases from J, the junction kept 10 bases outside the gene matches. This CDR3 is built from 15 residues. Germline V CDR1 and CDR2: KGHSH, LQKENI. The CDR3 DNA follows: TGTGCCAGCTCACCCCCGGGACTAGCGGGAGATGTGCTGTTCTTC. It codes for CASSPPGLAGDVLFF.

The J gene is TRBJ1-1, the V gene TRBV28, with D maybe TRBD1 (5 bases). The CDR3 extends over 14 amino acids. V was shortened by 2 bases and J by 4 bases, with 11 bases between the two germline ends. Germline V CDR1 and CDR2: MDHEN, SYDVKM. CDR3 coding DNA: TGTGCCAGCAGTTTAGGGGCAGGGTTCACTGAAGCTTTCTTT. As protein: CASSLGAGFTEAFF.

This clone appeared once. The chain carries TRBV5-4 and TRBJ2-1; 8 nucleotides agree with TRBD2. The length of the CDR3 is 14 residues. J gave up 6 bases and V 4 bases, and 6 bases lay outside the gene matches. Germline CDR1 and CDR2: SGHNT and YYREEE (reference sequence). In nucleotides, the CDR3 is TGTGCCAGCAGCCCTGGACTAGCTGTCAATGAGCAGTTCTTC. It is translated as CASSPGLAVNEQFF.

This chain links TRBV2 with TRBJ1-4; 7 positions agree with TRBD1. V lost 5 bases and J lost 2; bases outside the gene matches: 2. Germline values: CDR1 SNHLY, CDR2 FYNNEI. The CDR3 length is 14 residues. Here the CDR3 DNA reads TGTGCCAGCAGTCCGGGACAGACTAATGAAAAACTGTTTTTT. Its protein product is CASSPGQTNEKLFF.

The chain uses TRBV6-4 and TRBJ2-2, with TRBD1 as a possible D gene (6 bases). The CDR3 has 14 amino acids. The ends were cut back, 5 bases at V and 0 bases at J, with 7 bases in the middle. The V gene's germline CDR1 is MRHNA and CDR2 SNTAGT. The CDR3 is CASSWTANTGELFF. CDR3 nucleotide sequence: TGTGCCAGCAGTTGGACAGCGAACACCGGGGAGCTGTTTTTT.

The chain uses TRBV4-3 and TRBJ2-5; possibly TRBD2 for D (6 bases). CDR1 is LGHNA and CDR2 is YSLEER in the germline V gene. The CDR3 consists of 16 residues. V was pared by 5 bases and J by 1 base, with 17 bases between. CDR3 bases: TGCGCCAGCAGCGTCGGGAGTTGGAGAGGCCAAGAGACCCAGTACTTC. Translated, it gives CASSVGSWRGQETQYF.

The J gene is TRBJ1-2, the V gene TRBV10-2; 9 bases fit TRBD1. Trimming at V came to 2 bases and at J to 4 bases, leaving 5 bases not matched to a gene. This CDR3 has 15 residues. CDR1 WSHSY and CDR2 SAAADI come from the germline V gene. The CDR3 DNA sequence: TGCGCCAGCAGTGAGAGTGACAGGGGGATCTATGGCTACACCTTC. Translating gives CASSESDRGIYGYTF.

V gene TRBV19 combines with J gene TRBJ2-5; 7 bases map to TRBD1. Germline lookup yields CDR1 LNHDA and CDR2 SQIVND (reference sequence). Trimming cost V 5 bases and J 5 bases; bases outside gene matches: 8. The length of the CDR3 is 14 residues. CDR3 in amino acids: CASSWNRGSETQYF. CDR3 in DNA: TGTGCCAGTAGTTGGAACAGGGGATCGGAGACCCAGTACTTC.

The table lists this clone with a count of one. The chain employs TRBV6-7 and TRBJ2-3; D possibly corresponds to TRBD2 (5 bases). TRBV6-7 is filed as an ORF, its function uncertain. Trimming cost V 1 base and J 6 bases, with 14 bases left between them. There are 15 residues in the CDR3. CDR3 residues: CASSYFGAEMDTQYF. The CDR3 DNA sequence: TGTGCCAGCAGTTACTTCGGAGCGGAGATGGATACGCAGTATTTT.

The sample holds a few counts of this clone. The chain combines TRBV19 with TRBJ1-5, with 8 bases that match TRBD1. V lost 3 bases and J lost 5; bases outside the gene matches: 6. CDR3 length: 15 residues. CDR1 is LNHDA, CDR2 SQIVND, per germline (reference sequence). CDR3 nucleotides: TGTGCCAGTAGTATCAGGGAGACAGGGGATCAGCCCCAGCATTTT. Its translation is CASSIRETGDQPQHF.

This chain connects TRBV19 to TRBJ2-7; TRBD1 agrees at 9 bases. Germline CDR1 LNHDA, CDR2 SQIVND (reference sequence). CDR3 length: 14 residues. The V segment lost 5 bases and the J segment 7 bases; nucleotides outside the gene matches: 9. The CDR3 DNA reads as TGTGCCAGTAGTCTAACAGGGGGCAACCGGGAGCAGTACTTC. It translates to CASSLTGGNREQYF.

The chain links TRBV15 to TRBJ1-5; unclear D gene. This CDR3 contains 16 residues. Germline V gives CDR1 LNHNV, CDR2 YYDKDF (reference sequence). Trimming left V 3 bases short and J 0 bases short, with 12 bases between. In nucleotides, the CDR3 is TGTGCCACCAGCAGCGTTCGGGATTATAGCAATCAGCCCCAGCATTTT. Translating gives CATSSVRDYSNQPQHF.